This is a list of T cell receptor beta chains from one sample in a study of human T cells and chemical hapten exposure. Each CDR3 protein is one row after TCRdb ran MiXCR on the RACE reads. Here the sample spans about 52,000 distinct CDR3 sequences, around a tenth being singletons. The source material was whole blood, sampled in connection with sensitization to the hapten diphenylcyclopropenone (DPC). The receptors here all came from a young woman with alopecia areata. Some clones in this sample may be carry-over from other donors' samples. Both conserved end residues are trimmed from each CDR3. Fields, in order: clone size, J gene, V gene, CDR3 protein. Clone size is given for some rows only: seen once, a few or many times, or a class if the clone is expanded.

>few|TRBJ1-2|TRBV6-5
ASSPDRDPNYGYT
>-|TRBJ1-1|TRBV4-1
ASSQLGGGTEAF
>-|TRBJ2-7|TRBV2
ASSDVAGGTYEQY
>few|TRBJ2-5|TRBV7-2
ASSQTGPTQETQY
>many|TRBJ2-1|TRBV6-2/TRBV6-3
ASSPGRGRGYGGSYNEQF
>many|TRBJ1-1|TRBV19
ASRRTGNTEAF
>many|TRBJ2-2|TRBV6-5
ATQTVGTGNTGELF
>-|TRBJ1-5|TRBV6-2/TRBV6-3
ASSPTGGVGNQPQH
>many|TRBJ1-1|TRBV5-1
ASMTAGANTEAF
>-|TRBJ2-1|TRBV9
ASSEGNEQF
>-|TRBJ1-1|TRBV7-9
ASSFGTEAF
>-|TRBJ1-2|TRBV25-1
ASSEYFSANYGYT
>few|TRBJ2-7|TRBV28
ASSPHRAKEGQY
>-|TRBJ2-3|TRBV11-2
ASSLNVRGTDTQY
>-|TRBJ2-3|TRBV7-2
ASRAASGGAPDTQY
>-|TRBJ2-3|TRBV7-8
ASSLSTSVADTQY
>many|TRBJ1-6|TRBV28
ASSLVAGQGLNSPLH
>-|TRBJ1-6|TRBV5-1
ASSYGTGVVNSPLH
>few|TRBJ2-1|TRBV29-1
SVGVDEQF
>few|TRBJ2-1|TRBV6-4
ASSDSAGAGVEQF
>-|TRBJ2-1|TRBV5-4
ASSYYGQGPGEQF
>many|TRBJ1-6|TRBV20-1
SAESQTPLH
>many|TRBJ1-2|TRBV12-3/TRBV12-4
ASCPGTHGYT
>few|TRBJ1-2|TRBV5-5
ASSLRRGENGYT
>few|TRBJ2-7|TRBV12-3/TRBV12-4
ASSPSYEQY
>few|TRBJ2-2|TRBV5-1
ASSLRRFPPGELF
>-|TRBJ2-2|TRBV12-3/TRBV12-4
ASSLTQTNTGELF
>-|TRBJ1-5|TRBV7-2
ASSRDGPQH
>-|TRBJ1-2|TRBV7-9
ASSQYNRATTLYGDT
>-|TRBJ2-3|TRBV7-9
ASSLPGGDTQY
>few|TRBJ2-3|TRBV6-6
ASSIHGVADTQY
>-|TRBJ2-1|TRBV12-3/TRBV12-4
ASSYWTPTSSYNEQF
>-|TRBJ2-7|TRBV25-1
ASSELGPGGDYEQY
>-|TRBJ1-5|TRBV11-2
ASSQQGNQPQH
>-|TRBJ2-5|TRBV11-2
ASSLVSSGPKETQY
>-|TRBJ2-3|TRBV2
ASSETNNIRGTQY
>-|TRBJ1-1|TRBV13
ASSPRQGMNTEAF
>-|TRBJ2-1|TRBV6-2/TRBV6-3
ASSYRVGTSGISYNEQF
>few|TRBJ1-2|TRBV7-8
ASSLGQTYGYT
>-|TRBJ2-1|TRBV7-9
ASTERRYNEQF
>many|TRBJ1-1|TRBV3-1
ASSQGASTEAF
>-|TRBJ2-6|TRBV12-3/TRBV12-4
ASSFPQTHLT
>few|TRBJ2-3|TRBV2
ASSPGTSYADTQY
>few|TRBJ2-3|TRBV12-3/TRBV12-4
ASRVRLAGTDTQY
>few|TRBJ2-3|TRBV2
ASRDRKGRPDTQY
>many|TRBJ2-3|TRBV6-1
ASSEITADTQY
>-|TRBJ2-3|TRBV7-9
ASSLLSPSTDTQY
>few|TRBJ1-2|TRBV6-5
ASSYSFRAANYGYT
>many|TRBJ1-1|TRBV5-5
ASSLDGVDTEAF
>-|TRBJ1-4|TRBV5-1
ASSLGLLPHEKLF